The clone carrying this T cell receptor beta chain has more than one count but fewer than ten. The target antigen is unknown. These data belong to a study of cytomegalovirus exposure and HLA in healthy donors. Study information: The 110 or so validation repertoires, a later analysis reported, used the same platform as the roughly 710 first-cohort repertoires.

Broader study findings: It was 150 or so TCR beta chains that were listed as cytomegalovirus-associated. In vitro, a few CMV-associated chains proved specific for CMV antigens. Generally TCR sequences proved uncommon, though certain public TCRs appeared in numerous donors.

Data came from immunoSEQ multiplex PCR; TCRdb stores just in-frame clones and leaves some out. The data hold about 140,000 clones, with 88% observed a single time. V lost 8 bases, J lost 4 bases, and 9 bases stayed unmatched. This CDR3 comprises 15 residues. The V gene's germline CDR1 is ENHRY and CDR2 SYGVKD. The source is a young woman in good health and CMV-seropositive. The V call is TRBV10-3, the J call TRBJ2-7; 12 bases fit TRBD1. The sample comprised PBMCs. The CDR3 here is CAIGAGTGGKYEQYF. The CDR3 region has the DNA TGTGCCATCGGGGCCGGGACAGGGGGCAAATACGAGCAGTACTTC.